The next 18 T cell receptor beta chains were all read from a single sample in a study of shared clonotypes between healthy human individuals (dated by TCRdb to the early 2020s). CD8 naive samples consisted of CD45RO-negative cells that were positively selected for CCR7, yielding a CD45RA+CCR7+ population without TemRA cells. The method was the immunoSEQ multiplex PCR assay. As stored in TCRdb, this immuneACCESS dataset retains in-frame rearrangements with V and J assigned. A fraction of the clones does not appear; measured against another copy, unresolved V genes explain less than half of the discrepancy, and the remainder lacks a known reason. The sample includes roughly 2.1 million clones, with roughly 91% observed a single time. Approximately 1.7% of the sample lies in the top ten. Sequencing input: naive CD8+ T cells from PBMCs. Reading the label with the study, this specimen's cell subset or site is: CD45RA+CCR7+. The receptors were sampled from a man aged 18 to 30 in good health. Some clones in this sample may be carry-over from other donors' samples.

The rearrangement links TRBV9 to TRBJ1-2, with TRBD1 matching 7 bases. This CDR3 is built from 15 residues. The germline V gene encodes CDR1 SGDLS and CDR2 YYNGEE. The trim removed 3 bases at V and 1 base at J, leaving 6 bases unmatched. CDR3 in amino acids: CASSGPQGVNYGYTF. DNA of the CDR3: TGTGCCAGCAGCGGACCTCAGGGGGTTAACTATGGCTACACCTTC.

J is TRBJ2-2 and V is TRBV9, with D possibly TRBD1 on 5 matching bases. The germline V and J ends were trimmed by 0 bases and 0 bases, with 9 bases remaining between them. Germline CDR1 SGDLS, CDR2 YYNGEE. This CDR3 comprises 16 residues. The chain's CDR3 is CASSVVDSSNTGELFF. The CDR3 bases are TGTGCCAGCAGCGTAGTCGACAGTTCGAACACCGGGGAGCTGTTTTTT.

The table lists this clone with a count of one. Additional DNA sequences in this sample encode the identical CDR3. The V call is TRBV6-5, the J call TRBJ2-1; D not resolved. CDR3 length equals 15 residues. V lost 0 bases and J lost 0, with 6 bases in between. The germline CDR1 and CDR2 sequences are MNHEY and SVGAGI. The CDR3 protein is CASSYSRTSYNEQFF. In nucleotides, the CDR3 is TGTGCCAGCAGTTACTCTCGGACCTCCTACAATGAGCAGTTCTTC.

The V call is TRBV9, the J call TRBJ2-3; possibly TRBD1 or TRBD2 for D (5 bases each). Germline assignment: CDR1 SGDLS and CDR2 YYNGEE. The V end was cut by 5 bases, the J end by 9 bases, with 22 bases between. CDR3 size: 15 residues. The CDR3 nucleotides are TGTGCCAGCAGTCCTCCGGGACCCACACGGGACACGCAGTATTTT. This sequence encodes CASSPPGPTRDTQYF.

In nucleotides, the CDR3 is TGTGCCAGCAGCCAACACAGGGAGATAGGATTCTACGAGCAGTACTTC. Its protein product is CASSQHREIGFYEQYF. The chain links TRBV11-2 to TRBJ2-7; possible D gene TRBD1, 6 bases. The CDR3 is 16 residues long. Trimming removed 5 bases from V and 3 bases from J, with 20 bases in between. From germline, CDR1 is SGHAT and CDR2 FQNNGV.

Comments on this clone: The sample contains more than one DNA sequence encoding this CDR3. The chain recombines TRBV9 with TRBJ2-7; 7 bases are shared with TRBD2. This CDR3 has 13 residues. Germline trimming cut 4 bases from V and 3 bases from J; bases unmatched to any gene: 4. Germline V gene data show CDR1 as SGDLS and CDR2 as YYNGEE. The CDR3 here is CASSPSGGYEQYF. As DNA, the CDR3 is TGTGCCAGCAGCCCATCGGGGGGCTACGAGCAGTACTTC.

This clone came up a few times. This CDR3 reads CASRQHTEAFF. CDR3 coding DNA: TGTGCCAGCCGACAGCACACTGAAGCTTTCTTT. The genes are TRBV13 and TRBJ1-1; a possible D gene is TRBD1 (5 bases). CDR3 length: 11 amino acids. The germline V gene has CDR1 PRHDT and CDR2 FYEKMQ (reference sequence). The V end lost 8 bases, the J end lost 3 bases, and 7 bases lay between the germline ends.

The chain employs TRBV27 and TRBJ2-1; TRBD2 is a possible D gene (6 bases). The CDR3 totals 14 residues. Germline values: CDR1 MNHEY, CDR2 SMNVEV (reference sequence). The V end lost 5 bases, the J end lost 10 bases, and 18 bases lay between the germline ends. In DNA form, the CDR3 reads TGTGCCAGCAGTGGGGATGGGCGGGGCATCGAGCAGTTCTTC. This gives the protein CASSGDGRGIEQFF.

The chain couples TRBV2 to TRBJ2-5; D is undetermined. The J call may not be correct, given that the DNA end is closer to TRBJ2-7. The length of the CDR3 is 11 residues. Germline V CDR1 and CDR2: SNHLY, FYNNEI. CDR3 nucleotide sequence: TGTGCCAGCCGTATTTCCTACGAGCAGTACTTC. This sequence encodes CASRISYEQYF.

This rearrangement joins TRBV4-3 to TRBJ1-1, with TRBD1 identical over 10 bases. The CDR3 has 14 residues. The germline gives CDR1 LGHNA, CDR2 YSLEER. J was trimmed by 5 bases and V by 5 bases; bases with no gene match: 5. The DNA of the CDR3 is TGCGCCAGCAGCTTCGGGACAGGGGTTACTGAAGCTTTCTTT. Translation gives CASSFGTGVTEAFF.

As for this clone: Distinct nucleotide sequences in the sample also encode this CDR3. The chain employs TRBV5-1 and TRBJ2-7, with D unclear. Germline lookup yields CDR1 SGHRS and CDR2 YFSETQ. This CDR3 region has 13 residues. Trimming removed 0 bases at V and 1 base at J, with 5 bases between. CDR3 nucleotides: TGCGCCAGCAGCTTGGACACTTCCTACGAGCAGTACTTC. Residues: CASSLDTSYEQYF.

The chain carries TRBV9 and TRBJ2-2; 12 bases line up with TRBD1. With V trimmed by 4 bases and J by 4 bases, 5 bases remained unmatched. CDR3 length: 16 residues. Germline CDR1 SGDLS, CDR2 YYNGEE. The chain's CDR3 is CASSLRDRGRTGELFF. The CDR3 nucleotides read TGTGCCAGCAGCCTCCGGGACAGGGGGCGCACCGGGGAGCTGTTTTTT. The full variable domain, its missing parts supplied by reference TRBV9 and TRBJ2-2, is DSGVTQTPKHLITATGQRVTLRCSPRSGDLSVYWYQQSLDQGLQFLIQYYNGEERAKGNILERFSAQQFPDLHSELNLSSLELGDSALYFCASSLRDRGRTGELFFGEGSRLTVL.

The chain couples TRBV7-9 to TRBJ1-1, with 7 bases aligning to TRBD1. CDR3 length equals 14 residues. Germline CDR1 SEHNR, CDR2 FQNEAQ (reference sequence). The J segment lost 5 bases and the V segment lost 5 bases, leaving 8 bases of the junction unmatched. The DNA for the CDR3 is TGTGCCAGCAGCGGCAGGGGGAGGGAGACTGAAGCTTTCTTT. This sequence encodes CASSGRGRETEAFF.

V and J are TRBV6-1 and TRBJ2-2; D remains unclear. Trimming took off 3 bases at V and 4 bases at J, with 15 bases between the two ends. Looked up from germline, CDR1 is MNHNS and CDR2 is SASEGT. The CDR3 length is 16 residues. The CDR3 DNA sequence: TGTGCCAGCAGTGATTCAGCTTACCCGGGCACCGGGGAGCTGTTTTTT. This gives the protein CASSDSAYPGTGELFF.

V is TRBV15 and J is TRBJ2-7; perhaps TRBD2 as D (5 bases). CDR1 and CDR2 (germline): LNHNV, YYDKDF (reference sequence). This CDR3 has 11 amino acids. V lost 5 bases and J 10 bases, leaving 12 bases between the germline ends. The CDR3: CATSGESGQYF. In DNA, the CDR3 is TGTGCCACCAGCGGGGAGAGTGGTCAGTACTTC.

The rearrangement joins TRBV27 to TRBJ2-3; TRBD2 matches 8 bases. Looked up from germline, CDR1 is MNHEY and CDR2 is SMNVEV (reference sequence). The CDR3 spans 15 residues. With 1 base clipped from V and 1 base from J, the junction kept 1 base outside the gene matches. The CDR3 here is CASSLLAGRTDTQYF. CDR3 nucleotides: TGTGCCAGCAGTTTATTAGCGGGACGCACAGATACGCAGTATTTT.

The chain has TRBV30 and TRBJ1-2; 9 nucleotides align to TRBD1. CDR1 is GTSNPN, CDR2 SVGIG, per germline (reference sequence). This CDR3 spans 13 amino acids. The V gene end was trimmed by 5 bases and the J gene end by 4 bases; junction bases not matched to a gene: 5. The CDR3 reads CAWAGTGRYGYTF. CDR3 DNA: TGTGCCTGGGCCGGGACAGGGCGCTATGGCTACACCTTC.

This rearrangement joins TRBV19 to TRBJ2-7; 7 bases align to TRBD2. Trimming removed 0 bases from V and 2 bases from J; junction bases left unmatched: 4. The CDR3 runs 15 residues. CDR1 is LNHDA and CDR2 is SQIVND in the germline V gene (reference sequence). CDR3 in amino acids: CASSIDHAGAYEQYF. The CDR3 region has the DNA TGTGCCAGTAGTATAGATCACGCGGGAGCCTACGAGCAGTACTTC. The full variable domain, completed using reference TRBV19 and TRBJ2-7, is DGGITQSPKYLFRKEGQNVTLSCEQNLNHDAMYWYRQDPGQGLRLIYYSQIVNDFQKGDIAEGYSVSREKKESFPLTVTSAQKNPTAFYLCASSIDHAGAYEQYFGPGTRLTVT.